The source of this T cell receptor beta chain is a study of control samples from healthy donors and cancer patients. Per germline, CDR1 SNHLY and CDR2 FYNNEI. This CDR3 is built from 13 residues. Trimming removed 7 bases at V and 4 bases at J, with 13 bases between. This clone came up a few times. Generated by immunoSEQ multiplex PCR, the TCRdb table keeps only in-frame clones and is missing some. Found here are over 150,000 clones, about 91% of them singletons; the top ten hold around 2%. The sequence was collected from a woman aged 40 to 49 in good health. The J gene is TRBJ1-1, the V gene TRBV2; no clear D gene. Sample: blood. CDR3 sequence reads: CASIIGRSTEAFF. The CDR3 coding sequence is TGTGCCAGCATTATCGGCAGAAGCACTGAAGCTTTCTTT.